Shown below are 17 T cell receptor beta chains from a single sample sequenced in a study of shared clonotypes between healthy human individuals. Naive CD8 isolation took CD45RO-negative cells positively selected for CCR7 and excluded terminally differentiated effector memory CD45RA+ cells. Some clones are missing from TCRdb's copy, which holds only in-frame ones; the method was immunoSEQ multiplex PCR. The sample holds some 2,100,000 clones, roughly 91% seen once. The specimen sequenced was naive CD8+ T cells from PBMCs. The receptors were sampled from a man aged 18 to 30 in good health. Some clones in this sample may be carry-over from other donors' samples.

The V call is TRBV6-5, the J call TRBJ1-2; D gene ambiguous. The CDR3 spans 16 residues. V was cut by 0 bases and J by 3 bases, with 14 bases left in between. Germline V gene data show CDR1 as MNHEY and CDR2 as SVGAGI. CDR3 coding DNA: TGTGCCAGCAGTTACTCGAGGGAGAGCGGAGACTATGGCTACACCTTC. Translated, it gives CASSYSRESGDYGYTF.

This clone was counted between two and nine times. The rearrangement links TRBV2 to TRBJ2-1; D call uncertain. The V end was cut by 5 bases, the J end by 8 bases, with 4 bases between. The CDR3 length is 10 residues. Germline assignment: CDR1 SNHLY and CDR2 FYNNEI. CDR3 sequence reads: CASSYDEQFF. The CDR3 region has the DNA TGTGCCAGCAGTTACGATGAGCAGTTCTTC.

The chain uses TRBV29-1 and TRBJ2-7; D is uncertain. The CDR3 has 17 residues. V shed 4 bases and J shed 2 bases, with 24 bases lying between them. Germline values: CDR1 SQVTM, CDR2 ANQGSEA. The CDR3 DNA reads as TGCAGCGTTGTTGAGAGGAGAAGGGATAAGGAGACCTACGAGCAGTACTTC. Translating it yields CSVVERRRDKETYEQYF.

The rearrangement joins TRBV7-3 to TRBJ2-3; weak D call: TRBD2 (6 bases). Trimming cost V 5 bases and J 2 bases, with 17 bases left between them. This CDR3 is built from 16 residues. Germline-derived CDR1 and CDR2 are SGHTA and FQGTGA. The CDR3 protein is CASSAGLHPLTDTQYF. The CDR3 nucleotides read TGTGCCAGCAGCGCGGGACTCCACCCACTCACAGATACGCAGTATTTT.

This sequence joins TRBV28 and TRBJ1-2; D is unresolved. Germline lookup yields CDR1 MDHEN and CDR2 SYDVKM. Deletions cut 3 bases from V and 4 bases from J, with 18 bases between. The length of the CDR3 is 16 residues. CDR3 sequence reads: CASSFPGKSVIYGYTF. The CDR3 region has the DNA TGTGCCAGCAGTTTCCCAGGAAAAAGCGTTATCTATGGCTACACCTTC.

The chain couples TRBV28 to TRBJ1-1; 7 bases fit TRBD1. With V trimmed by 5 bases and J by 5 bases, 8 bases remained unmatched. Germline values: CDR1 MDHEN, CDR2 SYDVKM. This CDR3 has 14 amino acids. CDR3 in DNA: TGTGCCAGCAGTCCAGGGGGAGGAGGAACTGAAGCTTTCTTT. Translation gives CASSPGGGGTEAFF.

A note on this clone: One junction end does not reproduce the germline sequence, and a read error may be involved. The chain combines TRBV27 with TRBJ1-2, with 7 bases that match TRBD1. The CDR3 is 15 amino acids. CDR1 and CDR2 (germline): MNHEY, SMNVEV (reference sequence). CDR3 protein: CASSQTGTDNYGYAF. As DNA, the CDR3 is TGTGCCAGCAGCCAAACCGGGACAGATAACTATGGCTACGCCTTC.

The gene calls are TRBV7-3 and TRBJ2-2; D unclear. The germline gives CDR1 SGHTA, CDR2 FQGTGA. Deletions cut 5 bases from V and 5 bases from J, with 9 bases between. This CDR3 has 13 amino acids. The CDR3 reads CASSLGRTGELFF. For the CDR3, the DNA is TGTGCCAGCAGCCTCGGAAGGACCGGGGAGCTGTTTTTT.

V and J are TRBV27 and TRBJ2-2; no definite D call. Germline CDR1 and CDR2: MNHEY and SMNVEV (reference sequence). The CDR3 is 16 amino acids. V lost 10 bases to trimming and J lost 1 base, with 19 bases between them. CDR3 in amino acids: CATCPENLMNTGELFF. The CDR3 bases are TGTGCCACCTGTCCCGAAAACCTTATGAACACCGGGGAGCTGTTTTTT.

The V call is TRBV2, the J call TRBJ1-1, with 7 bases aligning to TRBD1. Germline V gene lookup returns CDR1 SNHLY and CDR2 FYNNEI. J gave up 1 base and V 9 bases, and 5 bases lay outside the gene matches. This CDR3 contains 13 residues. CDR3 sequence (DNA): TGTGCCAGGACAGACAGGGAGAACACTGAAGCTTTCTTT. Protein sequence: CARTDRENTEAFF.

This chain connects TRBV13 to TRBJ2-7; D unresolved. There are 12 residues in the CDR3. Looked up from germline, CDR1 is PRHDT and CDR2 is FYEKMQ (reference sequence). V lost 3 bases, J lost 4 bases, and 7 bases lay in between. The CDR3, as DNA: TGTGCCAGCAGCTTCACGGAGTACGAGCAGTACTTC. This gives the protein CASSFTEYEQYF.

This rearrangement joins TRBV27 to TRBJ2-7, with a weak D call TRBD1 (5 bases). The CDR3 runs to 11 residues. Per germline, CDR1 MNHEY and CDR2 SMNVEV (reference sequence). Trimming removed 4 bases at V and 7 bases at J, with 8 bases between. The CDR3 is CASSSRQEQYF. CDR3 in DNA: TGTGCCAGCAGTTCCAGACAGGAGCAGTACTTC.

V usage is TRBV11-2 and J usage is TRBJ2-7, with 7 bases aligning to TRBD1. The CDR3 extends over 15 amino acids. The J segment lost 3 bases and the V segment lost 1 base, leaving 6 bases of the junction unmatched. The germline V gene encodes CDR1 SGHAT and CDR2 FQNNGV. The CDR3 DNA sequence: TGTGCCAGCAGCTTAGGACAGGGCCTTTTCTACGAGCAGTACTTC. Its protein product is CASSLGQGLFYEQYF.

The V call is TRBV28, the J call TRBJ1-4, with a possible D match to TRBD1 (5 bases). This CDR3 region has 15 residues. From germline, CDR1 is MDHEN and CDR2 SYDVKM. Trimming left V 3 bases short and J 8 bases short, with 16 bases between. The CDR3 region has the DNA TGTGCCAGCAGTTTTCCCCCAGGGATAGGCGAAAAACTGTTTTTT. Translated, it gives CASSFPPGIGEKLFF.

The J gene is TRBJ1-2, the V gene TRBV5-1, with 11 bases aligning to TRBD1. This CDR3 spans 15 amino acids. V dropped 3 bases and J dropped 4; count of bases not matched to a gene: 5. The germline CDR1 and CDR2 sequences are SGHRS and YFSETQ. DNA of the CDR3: TGCGCCAGCAGCTCTACCGGGACAGGGGGCTATGGCTACACCTTC. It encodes CASSSTGTGGYGYTF.

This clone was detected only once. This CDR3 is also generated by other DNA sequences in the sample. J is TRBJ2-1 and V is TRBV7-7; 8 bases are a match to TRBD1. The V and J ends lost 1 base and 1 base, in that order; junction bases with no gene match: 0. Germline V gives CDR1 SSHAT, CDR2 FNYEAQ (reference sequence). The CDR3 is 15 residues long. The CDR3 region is CASSLDRGSYNEQFF. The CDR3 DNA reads TGTGCCAGCAGCTTAGACAGGGGGTCCTACAATGAGCAGTTCTTC. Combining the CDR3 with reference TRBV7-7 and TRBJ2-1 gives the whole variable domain GAGVSQSPRYKVTKRGQDVTLRCDPISSHATLYWYQQALGQGPEFLTYFNYEAQPDKSGLPSDRFSAERPEGSISTLTIQRTEQRDSAMYRCASSLDRGSYNEQFFGPGTRLTVL.

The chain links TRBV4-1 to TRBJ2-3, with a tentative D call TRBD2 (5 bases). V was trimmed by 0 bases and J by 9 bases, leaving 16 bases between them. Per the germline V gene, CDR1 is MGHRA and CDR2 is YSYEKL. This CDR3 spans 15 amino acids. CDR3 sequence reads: CASSQEYTLSSTQYF. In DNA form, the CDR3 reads TGCGCCAGCAGCCAAGAGTACACCCTTTCTAGCACGCAGTATTTT.